What follows describes a single T cell receptor (beta chain). V was shortened by 5 bases and J by 8 bases, with 15 bases between the two germline ends. Germline V gives CDR1 LNHDA, CDR2 SQIVND (reference sequence). This CDR3 contains 14 residues. Study processing details: Counts of nucleated cells, estimated from reference gene primer amplification, were obtained. The repertoire was sequenced with immunoSEQ multiplex PCR; TCRdb's copy has only in-frame clones and lacks some. The V and J calls and clone size are taken from that table; D and trimming were inferred from the DNA. The repertoire holds fewer than 30,000 clones, under 80% seen once, with around 7.9% in the top ten. This sample is drawn from a study of blood T cell repertoires in COVID-19. Study background: The origin of the acute and convalescent COVID-19 samples was the United States, Italy and Spain. From T cells, B-cell-depleted T cells, or PBMCs came the material, which was cDNA or gDNA.

This receptor was obtained from a woman aged 65 to 85 with active or convalescent COVID-19. The sequenced material came from peripheral blood. V and J are TRBV19 and TRBJ1-4; tentatively, D is TRBD1 (6 bases). The CDR3 DNA sequence: TGTGCCAGTAGTGGCCTAGGACAGATAGAAAAACTGTTTTTT. This encodes CASSGLGQIEKLFF. The full variable domain, in which reference TRBV19 and TRBJ1-4 provide the parts outside the CDR3, is DGGITQSPKYLFRKEGQNVTLSCEQNLNHDAMYWYRQDPGQGLRLIYYSQIVNDFQKGDIAEGYSVSREKKESFPLTVTSAQKNPTAFYLCASSGLGQIEKLFFGSGTQLSVL.